This is a list of T cell receptor beta chains from one sample in a study of shared clonotypes between healthy human individuals. The protocol was immunoSEQ multiplex PCR, while the TCRdb copy is restricted to in-frame clones and leaves out a portion. The table includes hundreds of thousands of clones, roughly 98% detected once. Input material: naive CD8+ T cells sorted from blood. Receptors were obtained from a man in his thirties or forties in good health. Each CDR3 is given with its conserved first and last residue. The D gene is left open where the match is weak. Clone size is shown for a subset of rows, as once, few, many or a class of expanded clone.

TGTGCCAGCAGTGAAGAAAGTTCCGGGACACCAAGATCCTACGAGCAGTACTTC	CASSEESSGTPRSYEQYF	NA	TRBV2	NA	TRBJ2-7
TGTGCCAGCAACGAGTTCGGAATGGCTCGTGACACCGGGGAGCTGTTTTTT	CASNEFGMARDTGELFF	NA	TRBV27	NA	TRBJ2-2
TGTGCCAGCTCTCCCCGACGGTGGGGAGAGACCCAGTACTTC	CASSPRRWGETQYF	NA	TRBV18	NA	TRBJ2-5
TGTGCCAGCAGCGTACTAGCGGGCGACTACGAGCAGTACTTC	CASSVLAGDYEQYF	NA	TRBV9	TRBD2	TRBJ2-7
TGTGCCAGCATATGGTCGAACACCGGGGAGCTGTTTTTT	CASIWSNTGELFF	NA	TRBV6-1	NA	TRBJ2-2
TGTGCCAGCAGCGAAGCTGGACAGACAATGAACACTGAAGCTTTCTTT	CASSEAGQTMNTEAFF	NA	TRBV9	NA	TRBJ1-1
TGTGCCAGTACCCCCAGGGCAACCGGGGAGCTGTTTTTT	CASTPRATGELFF	once	TRBV9	NA	TRBJ2-2
TGTGCCAGCAGTTACTCGGTTTCCGATACGCAGTATTTT	CASSYSVSDTQYF	NA	TRBV6-5	NA	TRBJ2-3
TGCGCCAGCAGTCAATCGTTACAGACCCACTCTGGGGCCAACGTCCTGACTTTC	CASSQSLQTHSGANVLTF	NA	TRBV23-1	NA	TRBJ2-6
TGTGCCAGCAGTGACGGGGGGCTCTATGGCTACACCTTC	CASSDGGLYGYTF	NA	TRBV6-4	NA	TRBJ1-2
TGTGCCAGCAGCACTCCAGGGACAGCCACCGGGGAGCTGTTTTTT	CASSTPGTATGELFF	NA	TRBV28	TRBD1	TRBJ2-2
TGTGCCAGCAGCGCGGGAGGTGCAGGTCAAGAGACCCAGTACTTC	CASSAGGAGQETQYF	NA	TRBV9	TRBD2	TRBJ2-5
TGCAGCGTTGACGCCGGGTCAGAAAACGAGCAGTACTTC	CSVDAGSENEQYF	NA	TRBV29-1	NA	TRBJ2-7
TGTGCCAGTAGTATTGGAGCAAGGGCAGATACGCAGTATTTT	CASSIGARADTQYF	NA	TRBV19	NA	TRBJ2-3
TGCGCCAGCAGAATACTAGCGGGAGTAGATGAGCAGTTCTTC	CASRILAGVDEQFF	NA	TRBV5-1	TRBD2	TRBJ2-1
TGCAGCGTTGAAGATCGGGACGGGGGCGTAAGCTACACCTTC	CSVEDRDGGVSYTF	NA	TRBV29-1	NA	TRBJ1-2
TGTGCCAGCAGCTTAGGGCAGGGCAATCAGCCCCAGCATTTT	CASSLGQGNQPQHF	once	TRBV7-2	NA	TRBJ1-5
TGCAGCGTGACCGACTCGATCACCGGGGAGCTGTTTTTT	CSVTDSITGELFF	NA	TRBV29-1	NA	TRBJ2-2
TGTGCCAGCAGCCTCCTCGAAGATACGCAGTATTTT	CASSLLEDTQYF	once	TRBV27	NA	TRBJ2-3
TGTGCCAGCAGCTTAGTAAGTGAGGTTGGGGCCAACGTCCTGACTTTC	CASSLVSEVGANVLTF	NA	TRBV7-9	NA	TRBJ2-6
TGTGCCAGCAGCGTCTCACAGGGGGCGCGAGAGACCCAGTACTTC	CASSVSQGARETQYF	NA	TRBV9	TRBD1	TRBJ2-5
TGTGCCAGCAGCTTAAAGGTCCCTAATGAAAAACTGTTTTTT	CASSLKVPNEKLFF	NA	TRBV7-9	NA	TRBJ1-4
TGTGCCAGTAGTCCCGGACCCTCCTACGAGCAGTACTTC	CASSPGPSYEQYF	NA	TRBV19	NA	TRBJ2-7
TGTGCCACCCAGGGAGGCAGGGGGCCGCAAGAGACCCAGTACTTC	CATQGGRGPQETQYF	NA	TRBV27	TRBD1	TRBJ2-5
TGTGCCAGCAGCGAAACAGGGGGAGACTATGGCTACACCTTC	CASSETGGDYGYTF	NA	TRBV9	TRBD1	TRBJ1-2
TGTGCCAGCAGTCCCGGACAGGGGGCCGGGGAGCCCCAGCATTTT	CASSPGQGAGEPQHF	once	TRBV2	TRBD1	TRBJ1-5
TGTGCCAGCAGCTTAGATCTCGGCATCGGAAACACCATATATTTT	CASSLDLGIGNTIYF	NA	TRBV7-6	NA	TRBJ1-3
TGTGCCAGCAGCGTACTAGCGGGAGGGCCTGACGAGCAGTACTTC	CASSVLAGGPDEQYF	NA	TRBV9	TRBD2	TRBJ2-7
TGTGCCAGCAGAGAAATGGACAGGGCAGAAGGGTACTATGGCTACACCTTC	CASREMDRAEGYYGYTF	NA	TRBV9	TRBD1	TRBJ1-2
TGCGCCAGCAGTGAGTTTAGGGGATACGAGCAGTACTTC	CASSEFRGYEQYF	NA	TRBV10-2	NA	TRBJ2-7
TGTGCCAGCAGCCCCAGACTAGCGGGAGTACCCGGGGAGCTGTTTTTT	CASSPRLAGVPGELFF	NA	TRBV11-3	TRBD2	TRBJ2-2
TGTGCCAGCAGTTTAAGAATGGGGGGCGCCGAAAAACTGTTTTTT	CASSLRMGGAEKLFF	NA	TRBV28	NA	TRBJ1-4
TGTGCCAGTAGGACCGGGACAGGGGGCACCGGGGAGCTGTTTTTT	CASRTGTGGTGELFF	once	TRBV19	TRBD1	TRBJ2-2
TGTGCCAGCAGCTTAAGAGACAGGGGGCCGAATCAGCCCCAGCATTTT	CASSLRDRGPNQPQHF	NA	TRBV5-6	TRBD1	TRBJ1-5
TGTGCCACATGGGGGCGGCAGGGCACAGATACGCAGTATTTT	CATWGRQGTDTQYF	NA	TRBV6-6	NA	TRBJ2-3
TGTGCCAGCAGCTTGGGAGTTCTCAGAGCCCGGGAGCTGTTTTTT	CASSLGVLRARELFF	NA	TRBV5-8	NA	TRBJ2-2
TGTGCCAGCCTTGGACCCGTGACTAGCGGGAGGCTGTTCTTC	CASLGPVTSGRLFF	NA	TRBV2	TRBD2	TRBJ2-1
TGCGCCAGCAGCCAATGGACAGGGAACGAGCAGTACTTC	CASSQWTGNEQYF	NA	TRBV5-1	TRBD1	TRBJ2-7
TGTGCCAGCAGTTTAAGGGCGGGATCGGCCCCTAGAGAGCAGTACTTC	CASSLRAGSAPREQYF	NA	TRBV28	NA	TRBJ2-7
TGTGCCAGCATCCAATCAGGAGGGGGCACTGAAAAACTGTTTTTT	CASIQSGGGTEKLFF	NA	TRBV28	TRBD1	TRBJ1-4
TGTGCCACCAGCAGAGATCTGAGTGTCGGGGACAATGAGCAGTTCTTC	CATSRDLSVGDNEQFF	NA	TRBV15	NA	TRBJ2-1
TGTGCCAGCAGCCAGGCAGGACGCTCCTACGAGCAGTACTTC	CASSQAGRSYEQYF	NA	TRBV14	NA	TRBJ2-7
TGTGCCAGCAGCCCCCCCTGTGGCAGGGGAGTGCAGTTCTTC	CASSPPCGRGVQFF	NA	TRBV21-1	NA	TRBJ2-1
TGTGCCAGCAGTGAAGCGCGAGGGAGGCCCAACACCGGGGAGCTGTTTTTT	CASSEARGRPNTGELFF	NA	TRBV2	NA	TRBJ2-2
TGTGCCAGCAGCCGGGACTGGGGATTGTCAGCTTTCTTT	CASSRDWGLSAFF	NA	TRBV28	NA	TRBJ1-1
TGTGCCAGCAGTCCCGGGCAGGGGGTTAACTATGGCTACACCTTC	CASSPGQGVNYGYTF	NA	TRBV27	TRBD1	TRBJ1-2
TGTGCCAGCAGCACCGAGGGAAGCTCCTACAATGAGCAGTTCTTC	CASSTEGSSYNEQFF	NA	TRBV7-6	NA	TRBJ2-1
TGTGCCAGCAGCTTAGCGGGAGGGCCGGACAATGAGCAGTTCTTC	CASSLAGGPDNEQFF	NA	TRBV5-4	TRBD2	TRBJ2-1
TGCAGTGCTAGGGCCCGGGACCCACCGTTCTTC	CSARARDPPFF	NA	TRBV20-1	NA	TRBJ2-1
TGTGCCAGCAGCTTTGGGACAGGGCGGGAAAAACTGTTTTTT	CASSFGTGREKLFF	NA	TRBV7-9	TRBD1	TRBJ1-4
TGTGCCAGCAGCGTGAGACCTGTTGACGAGCAGTACTTC	CASSVRPVDEQYF	NA	TRBV7-9	NA	TRBJ2-7
TGTGCCAGCAGTTGGCTGTGGGACAGGGGGCGAGCCCTGGCCGATCAGCCCCAGCATTTT	CASSWLWDRGRALADQPQHF	NA	TRBV6-9	TRBD1	TRBJ1-5
TGTGCCAGTAGCCGTAGAGGGACAGAAATACTACTAGCGGACCTAATCAATGAGCAGTTCTTC	CASSRRGTEILLADLINEQFF	NA	TRBV19	NA	TRBJ2-1
TGTGCCAGCAGAAATTCCGACGCGTACGAGCAGTACTTC	CASRNSDAYEQYF	NA	TRBV5-4	NA	TRBJ2-7
TGCGCCAGCAGTGAGTCTTACCCCACAGATACGCAGTATTTT	CASSESYPTDTQYF	NA	TRBV10-1	NA	TRBJ2-3
TGTGCCAGCAGCCAAGTTCACAGACTCCCTCCTACCATATATTTT	CASSQVHRLPPTIYF	NA	TRBV14	NA	TRBJ1-3
TGTGCCAGTAGTATATCCATTACAGGGGTAGGCGGCTACACCTTC	CASSISITGVGGYTF	NA	TRBV19	TRBD1	TRBJ1-2
TGTGCCTCCCTTAGGGGGGTGGGTGAGCAGTACTTC	CASLRGVGEQYF	NA	TRBV10-3	NA	TRBJ2-7